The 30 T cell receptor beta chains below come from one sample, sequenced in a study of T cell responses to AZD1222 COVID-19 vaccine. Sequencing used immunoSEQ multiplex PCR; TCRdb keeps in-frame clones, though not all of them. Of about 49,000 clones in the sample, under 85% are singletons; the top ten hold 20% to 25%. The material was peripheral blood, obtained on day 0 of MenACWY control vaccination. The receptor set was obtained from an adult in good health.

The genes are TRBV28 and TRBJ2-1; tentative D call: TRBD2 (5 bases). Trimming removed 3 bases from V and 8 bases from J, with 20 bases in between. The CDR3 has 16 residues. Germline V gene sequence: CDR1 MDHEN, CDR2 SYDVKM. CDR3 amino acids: CASSFSSRGFGDEQFF. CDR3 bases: TGTGCCAGCAGTTTTTCCAGTCGCGGGTTCGGGGATGAGCAGTTCTTC.

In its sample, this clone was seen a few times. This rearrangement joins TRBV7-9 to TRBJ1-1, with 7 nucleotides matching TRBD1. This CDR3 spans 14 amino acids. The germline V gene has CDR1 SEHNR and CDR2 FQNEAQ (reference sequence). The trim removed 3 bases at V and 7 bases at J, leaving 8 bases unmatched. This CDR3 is CASSLRQGSDEAFF. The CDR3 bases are TGTGCCAGCAGCTTGAGACAGGGCTCCGATGAAGCTTTCTTT.

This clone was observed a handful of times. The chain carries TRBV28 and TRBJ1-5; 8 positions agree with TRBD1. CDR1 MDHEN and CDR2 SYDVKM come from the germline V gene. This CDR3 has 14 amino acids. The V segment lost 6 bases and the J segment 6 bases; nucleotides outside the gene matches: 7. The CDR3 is CASSDRGQFQPQHF. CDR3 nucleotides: TGTGCCAGCAGCGACAGGGGTCAGTTTCAGCCCCAGCATTTT.

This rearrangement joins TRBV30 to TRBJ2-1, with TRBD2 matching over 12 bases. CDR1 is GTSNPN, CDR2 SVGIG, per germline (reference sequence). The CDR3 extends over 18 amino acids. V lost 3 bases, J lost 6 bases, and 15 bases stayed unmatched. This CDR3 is CAWSKGRLGLAGGNEQFF. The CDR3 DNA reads TGTGCCTGGAGCAAAGGACGACTGGGACTAGCGGGTGGCAATGAGCAGTTCTTC.

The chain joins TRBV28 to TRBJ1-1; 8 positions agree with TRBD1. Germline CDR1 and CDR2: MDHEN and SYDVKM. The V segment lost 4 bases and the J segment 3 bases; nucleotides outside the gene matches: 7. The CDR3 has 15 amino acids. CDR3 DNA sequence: TGTGCCAGCAGTTCCTGGACAGGGTCGGACACTGAAGCTTTCTTT. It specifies CASSSWTGSDTEAFF.

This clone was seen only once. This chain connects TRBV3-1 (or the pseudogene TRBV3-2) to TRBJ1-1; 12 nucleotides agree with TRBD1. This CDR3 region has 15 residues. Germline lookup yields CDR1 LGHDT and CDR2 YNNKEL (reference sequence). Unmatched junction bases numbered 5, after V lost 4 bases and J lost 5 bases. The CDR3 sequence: CASSRGTGGTTEAFF. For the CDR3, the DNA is TGTGCCAGCAGCCGAGGGACAGGGGGCACGACTGAAGCTTTCTTT.

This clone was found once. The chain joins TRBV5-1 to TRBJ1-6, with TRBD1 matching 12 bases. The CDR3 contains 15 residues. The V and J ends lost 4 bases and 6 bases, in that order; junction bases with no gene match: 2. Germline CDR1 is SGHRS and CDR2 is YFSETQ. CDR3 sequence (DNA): TGCGCCAGCAGCCTGGGACAGGGGGCTAATTCACCCCTCCACTTT. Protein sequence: CASSLGQGANSPLHF.

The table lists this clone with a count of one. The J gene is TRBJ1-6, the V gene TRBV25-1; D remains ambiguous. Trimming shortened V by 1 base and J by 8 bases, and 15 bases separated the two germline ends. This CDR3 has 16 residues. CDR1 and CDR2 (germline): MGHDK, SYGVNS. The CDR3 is CASSEWGGIIDSPLHF. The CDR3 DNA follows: TGTGCCAGCAGTGAATGGGGAGGGATAATCGATTCACCCCTCCACTTT. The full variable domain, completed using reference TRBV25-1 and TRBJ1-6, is EADIYQTPRYLVIGTGKKITLECSQTMGHDKMYWYQQDPGMELHLIHYSYGVNSTEKGDLSSESTVSRIRTEHFPLTLESARPSHTSQYLCASSEWGGIIDSPLHFGNGTRLTVT.

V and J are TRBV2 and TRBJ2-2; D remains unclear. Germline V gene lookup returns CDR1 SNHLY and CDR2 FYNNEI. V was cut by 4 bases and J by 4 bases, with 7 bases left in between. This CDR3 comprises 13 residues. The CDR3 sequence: CASSAGPTGELFF. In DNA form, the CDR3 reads TGTGCCAGCAGTGCTGGTCCCACCGGGGAGCTGTTTTTT.

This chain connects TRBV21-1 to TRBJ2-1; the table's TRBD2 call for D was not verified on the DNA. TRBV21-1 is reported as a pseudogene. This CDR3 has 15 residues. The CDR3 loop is CASSNGSSEVNEQFF. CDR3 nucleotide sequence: TGTGCCAGCAGCAATGGGTCTAGCGAGGTCAATGAGCAGTTCTTC.

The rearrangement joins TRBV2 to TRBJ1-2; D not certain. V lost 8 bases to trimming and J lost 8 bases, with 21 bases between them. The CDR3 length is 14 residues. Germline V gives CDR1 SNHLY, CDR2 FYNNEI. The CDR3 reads CASDSPRDIGGYTF. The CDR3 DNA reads TGTGCCAGCGATAGCCCGCGAGACATAGGCGGCTACACCTTC.

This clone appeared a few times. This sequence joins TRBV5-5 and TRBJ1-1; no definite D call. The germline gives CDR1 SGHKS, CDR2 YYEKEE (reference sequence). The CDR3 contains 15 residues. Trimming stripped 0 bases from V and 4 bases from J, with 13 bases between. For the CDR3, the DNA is TGTGCCAGCAGCTTGGATGGAGGGAGAGGCACTGAAGCTTTCTTT. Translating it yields CASSLDGGRGTEAFF.

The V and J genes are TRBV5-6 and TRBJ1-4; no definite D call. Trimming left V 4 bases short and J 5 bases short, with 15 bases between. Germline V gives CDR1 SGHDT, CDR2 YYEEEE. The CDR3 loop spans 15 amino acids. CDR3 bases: TGTGCCAGCAGCCTGGGTGGAGGCGGAAATGAAAAACTGTTTTTT. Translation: CASSLGGGGNEKLFF.

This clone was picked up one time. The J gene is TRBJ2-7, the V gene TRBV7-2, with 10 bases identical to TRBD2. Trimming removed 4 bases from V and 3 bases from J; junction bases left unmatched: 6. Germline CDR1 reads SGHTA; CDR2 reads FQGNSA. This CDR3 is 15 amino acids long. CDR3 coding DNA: TGTGCCAGCAGCTCTAGCGGGAGAGAAATCTACGAGCAGTACTTC. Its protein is CASSSSGREIYEQYF.

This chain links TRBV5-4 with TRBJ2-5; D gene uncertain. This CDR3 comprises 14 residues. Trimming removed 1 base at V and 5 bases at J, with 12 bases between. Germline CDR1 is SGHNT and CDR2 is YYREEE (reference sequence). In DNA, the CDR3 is TGTGCCAGCAGCTTGAGTGGCAGTCGGGAGACCCAGTACTTC. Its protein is CASSLSGSRETQYF.

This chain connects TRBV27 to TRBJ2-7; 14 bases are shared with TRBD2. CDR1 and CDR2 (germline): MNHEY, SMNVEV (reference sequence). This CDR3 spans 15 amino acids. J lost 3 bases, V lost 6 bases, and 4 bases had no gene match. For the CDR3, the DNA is TGTGCCAGCAGGGGGACTAGCGGGAGTAGCTACGAGCAGTACTTC. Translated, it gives CASRGTSGSSYEQYF.

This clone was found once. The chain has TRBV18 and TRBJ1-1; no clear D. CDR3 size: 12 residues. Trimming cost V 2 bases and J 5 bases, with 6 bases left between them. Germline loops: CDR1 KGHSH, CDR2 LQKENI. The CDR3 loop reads CASSPGRTEAFF. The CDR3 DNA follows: TGTGCCAGCTCACCAGGGAGGACTGAAGCTTTCTTT.

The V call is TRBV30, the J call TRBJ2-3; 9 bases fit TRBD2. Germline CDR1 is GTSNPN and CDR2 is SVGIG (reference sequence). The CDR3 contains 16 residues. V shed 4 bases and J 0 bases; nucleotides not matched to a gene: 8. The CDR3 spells CAWKGAGGPSTDTQYF. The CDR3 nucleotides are TGTGCCTGGAAAGGGGCGGGGGGGCCGAGCACAGATACGCAGTATTTT.

The CDR3 is CASSQEITGRLSGNTIYF. CDR3 coding DNA: TGTGCCAGCAGCCAAGAAATCACAGGAAGGCTCTCTGGAAACACCATATATTTT. This rearrangement joins TRBV3-1 (or the pseudogene TRBV3-2) to TRBJ1-3; D is possibly TRBD1 (5 bases). Germline V gene data show CDR1 as LGHDT and CDR2 as YNNKEL (reference sequence). V was trimmed by 0 bases and J by 0 bases, leaving 15 bases between them. The CDR3 totals 18 residues.

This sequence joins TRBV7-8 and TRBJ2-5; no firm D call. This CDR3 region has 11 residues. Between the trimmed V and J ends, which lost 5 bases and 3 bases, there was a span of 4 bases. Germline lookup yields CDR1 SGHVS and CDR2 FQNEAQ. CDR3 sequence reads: CASSRKETQYF. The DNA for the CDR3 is TGTGCCAGCAGCCGTAAAGAGACCCAGTACTTC.

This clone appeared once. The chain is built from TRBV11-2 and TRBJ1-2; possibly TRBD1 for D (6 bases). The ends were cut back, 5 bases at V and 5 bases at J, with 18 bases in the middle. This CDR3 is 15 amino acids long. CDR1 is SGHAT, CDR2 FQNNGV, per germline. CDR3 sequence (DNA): TGTGCCAGCAGCCCCGGCCAAGCAGGGGTATATGGCTACACCTTC. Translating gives CASSPGQAGVYGYTF. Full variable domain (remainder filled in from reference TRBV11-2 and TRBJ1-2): EAGVAQSPRYKIIEKRQSVAFWCNPISGHATLYWYQQILGQGPKLLIQFQNNGVVDDSQLPKDRFSAERLKGVDSTLKIQPAKLEDSAVYLCASSPGQAGVYGYTFGSGTRLTVV.

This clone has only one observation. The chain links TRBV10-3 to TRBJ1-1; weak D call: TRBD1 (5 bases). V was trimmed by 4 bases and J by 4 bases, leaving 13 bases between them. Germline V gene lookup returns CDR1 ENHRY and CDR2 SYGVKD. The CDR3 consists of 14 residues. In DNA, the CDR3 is TGTGCCATCAGTGGTACCGGGGGTGGCACTGAAGCTTTCTTT. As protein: CAISGTGGGTEAFF.

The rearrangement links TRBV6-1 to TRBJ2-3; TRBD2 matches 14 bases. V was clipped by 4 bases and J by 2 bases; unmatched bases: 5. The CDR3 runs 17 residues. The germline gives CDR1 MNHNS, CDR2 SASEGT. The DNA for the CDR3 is TGTGCCAGCAGTGGGACTAGCGGGGGGTTCTTCACAGATACGCAGTATTTT. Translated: CASSGTSGGFFTDTQYF.

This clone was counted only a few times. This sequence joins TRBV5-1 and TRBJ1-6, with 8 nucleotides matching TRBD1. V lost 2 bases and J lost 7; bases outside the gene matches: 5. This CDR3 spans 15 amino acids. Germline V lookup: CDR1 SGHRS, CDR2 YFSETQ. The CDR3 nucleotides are TGCGCCAGCAGCTTCGGACAGGGCAGAAATTCACCCCTCCACTTT. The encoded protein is CASSFGQGRNSPLHF.

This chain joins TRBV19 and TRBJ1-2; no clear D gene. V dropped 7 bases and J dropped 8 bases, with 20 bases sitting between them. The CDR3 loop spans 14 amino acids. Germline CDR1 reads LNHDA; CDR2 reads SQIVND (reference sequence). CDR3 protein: CASTGIPSNRGYTF. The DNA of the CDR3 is TGTGCCAGTACTGGGATTCCGTCAAACCGCGGCTACACCTTC.

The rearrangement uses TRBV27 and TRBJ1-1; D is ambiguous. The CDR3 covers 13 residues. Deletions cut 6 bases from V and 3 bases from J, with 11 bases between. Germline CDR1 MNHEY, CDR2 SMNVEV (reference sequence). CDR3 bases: TGTGCCAGCAGACCGACGGACTACACTGAAGCTTTCTTT. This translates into CASRPTDYTEAFF.

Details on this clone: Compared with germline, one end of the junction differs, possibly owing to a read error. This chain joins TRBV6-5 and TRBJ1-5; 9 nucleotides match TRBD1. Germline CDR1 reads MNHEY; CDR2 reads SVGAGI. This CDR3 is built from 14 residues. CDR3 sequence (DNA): TGTGCCAGCAGACCTACAGGGGGCAACCAGCCCCAGCATTTT. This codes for CASRPTGGNQPQHF.

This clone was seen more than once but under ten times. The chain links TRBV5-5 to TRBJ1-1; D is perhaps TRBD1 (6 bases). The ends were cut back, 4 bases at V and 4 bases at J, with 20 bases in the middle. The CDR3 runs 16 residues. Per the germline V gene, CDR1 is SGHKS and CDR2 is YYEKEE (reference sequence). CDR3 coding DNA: TGTGCCAGCAGCAGACTCAGGGGCTCTTTGGGCACTGAAGCTTTCTTT. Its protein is CASSRLRGSLGTEAFF.

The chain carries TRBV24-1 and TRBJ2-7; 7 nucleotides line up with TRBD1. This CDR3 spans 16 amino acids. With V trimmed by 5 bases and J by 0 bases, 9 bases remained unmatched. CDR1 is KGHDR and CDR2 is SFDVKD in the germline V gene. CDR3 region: CATSGDGQVLSYEQYV. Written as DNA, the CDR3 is TGTGCCACCAGTGGGGATGGACAGGTCCTCTCCTACGAGCAGTACGTC.

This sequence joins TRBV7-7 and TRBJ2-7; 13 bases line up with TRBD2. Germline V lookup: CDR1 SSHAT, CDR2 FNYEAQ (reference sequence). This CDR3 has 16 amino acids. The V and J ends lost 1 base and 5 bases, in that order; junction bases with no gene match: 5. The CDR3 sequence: CASSLGTSGRTDEQYF. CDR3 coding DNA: TGTGCCAGCAGCTTAGGGACTAGCGGGAGAACGGACGAGCAGTACTTC.